This TCR beta chain appears in the sequencing data of a study of blood T cell repertoires in COVID-19. Study-level information: Whether acute or convalescent, the COVID-19 samples came from the United States, Italy and Spain. T cells, B-cell-depleted T cells, or PBMCs supplied cDNA or gDNA.

In the source study's methods: Reference gene primers were amplified, and this amplification served to estimate nucleated cell counts. Some clones are missing from TCRdb's copy, which holds only in-frame ones; the method was immunoSEQ multiplex PCR. The V and J calls and clone size were taken over from that table, and D and trimming were inferred from the DNA. Among tens of thousands of clones, roughly 88% were seen once, and the ten largest hold 5.1%. From germline, CDR1 is DFQATT and CDR2 SNEGSKA (reference sequence). This CDR3 has 11 amino acids. This receptor was taken from a human donor in a cohort sampled during active COVID-19. This chain links TRBV20-1 with TRBJ2-5; possible D gene TRBD1, 5 bases. Sequenced: peripheral blood. As DNA, the CDR3 is TGCAGCTCACAGGATCAAGAGACCCAGTACTTC. This codes for CSSQDQETQYF.